This TCR beta chain is from a study of T-cell reconstitution after alpha-beta-depleted transplantation in children. Notes on this clonotype: Its target is not known.

Unique molecular identifiers were built into the TCRbeta library. TCRdb processed the PCR reads anew with MiXCR; each CDR3 protein has one entry. The data hold fewer than 700,000 distinct CDR3 sequences, with 10% to 15% observed a single time. Study-wide points: Newly generated T cells supplied most T-cell counts and diversity one year post-transplant. About two months after transplant, alpha-beta T cells reportedly came from several hundred expanded graft clones. Surviving recipient T cells and thymic progenitors accounted for the high day-60 TCRbeta diversity observed in some patients.

The CDR3 is made up of 22 amino acids. The clonotype originates from a male patient between 5 and 17 years old who had a stem cell transplant for acute myeloid leukemia, so the T cells may come from the graft donor. V is TRBV21-1 and J is TRBJ2-1; the table's TRBD2 call for D was not verified on the DNA. TRBV21-1 is recorded as a pseudogene. Sequencing was performed on PBMCs, mostly from graft donor cells, taken 360 days after TCRalphabeta/CD19-depleted stem cell transplant. Here the CDR3 reads CASSKGGGGTSGRAGRGNEQFF. The CDR3 region has the DNA TGTGCCAGCAGCAAAGGGGGAGGGGGGACTAGCGGGAGGGCCGGCCGTGGCAATGAGCAGTTCTTC.